The present T cell receptor beta chain was sequenced within a study of identifying expanded T cells in peripheral blood. Study observations and caveats: Differentially abundant clones: about 1.2 between replicates, 16.4 at two to three weeks, more than 18 at four. Clone count variance between roughly two-week samples rose with total template count.

The data were produced by immunoSEQ multiplex PCR, yet TCRdb's version contains in-frame clones alone and is incomplete. The profile shows some 100,000 clones, about nine tenths of them singletons. Healthy donors had no documented immune events, such as infections, while sampled. In the case of this clone: Its antigen is still unknown.

The germline V gene has CDR1 LNHDA and CDR2 SQIVND (reference sequence). The CDR3 is 14 amino acids. V was pared by 4 bases and J by 4 bases, with 2 bases of the junction left unmatched. The sample comprised blood. The V gene is TRBV19, the J gene TRBJ2-5, with TRBD2 matching over 11 bases. This receptor was taken from a person aged 18-70 years in good health. This CDR3 is CASSTGLAGETQYF. Written as DNA, the CDR3 is TGTGCCAGTAGTACAGGACTAGCGGGAGAGACCCAGTACTTC.